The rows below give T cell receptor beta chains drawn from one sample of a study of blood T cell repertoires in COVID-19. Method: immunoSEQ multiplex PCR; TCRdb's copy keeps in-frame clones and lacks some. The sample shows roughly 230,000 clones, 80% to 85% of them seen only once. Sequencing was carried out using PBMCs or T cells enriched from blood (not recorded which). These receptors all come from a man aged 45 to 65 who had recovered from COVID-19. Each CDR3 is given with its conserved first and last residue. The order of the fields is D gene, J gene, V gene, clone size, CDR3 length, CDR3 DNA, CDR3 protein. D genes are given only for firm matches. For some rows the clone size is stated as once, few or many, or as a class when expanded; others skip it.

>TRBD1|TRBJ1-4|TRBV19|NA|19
TGTGCCAGTAGTGTCCCCCGGGACAGCTTTGGGTCAACTAATGAAAAACTGTTTTTT
CASSVPRDSFGSTNEKLFF
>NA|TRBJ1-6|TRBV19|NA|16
TGTGCCAGTAGTATGTCGGACGGGGGTTGGAATTCACCCCTCCACTTT
CASSMSDGGWNSPLHF
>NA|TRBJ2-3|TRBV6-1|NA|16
TGTGCCAGCAGTGAAGGGAAAGGGGCGGGGACAGATACGCAGTATTTT
CASSEGKGAGTDTQYF
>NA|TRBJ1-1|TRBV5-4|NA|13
TGTGCCAGCAGTTCTACCGCAAGCACTGAAGCTTTCTTT
CASSSTASTEAFF
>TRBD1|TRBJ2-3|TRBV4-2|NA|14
TGTGCCAGCAGCCACGGACAGGGGGCAGATACGCAGTATTTT
CASSHGQGADTQYF
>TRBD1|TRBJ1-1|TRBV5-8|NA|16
TGTGCCAGCAGCTTATACCGGACAGGATGGAACACTGAAGCTTTCTTT
CASSLYRTGWNTEAFF
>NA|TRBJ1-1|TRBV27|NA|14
TGTGCCAGCAAATGGGGGGAACTGAACACTGAAGCTTTCTTT
CASKWGELNTEAFF
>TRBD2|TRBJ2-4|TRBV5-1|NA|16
TGCGCCAGCAGCTTGAGCGGGGGGGAAGCCAAAAACATTCAGTACTTC
CASSLSGGEAKNIQYF
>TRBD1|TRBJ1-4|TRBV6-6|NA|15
TGTGCCAGCAGTTACTCGGGGACAGGGTTGGAAAAACTGTTTTTT
CASSYSGTGLEKLFF
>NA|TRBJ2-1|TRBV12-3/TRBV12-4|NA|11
TGTGCCAGCAGTTTCCGCGATGAGCAGTTCTTC
CASSFRDEQFF
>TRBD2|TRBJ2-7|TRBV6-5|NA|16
TGTGCCAGCAGTTCGGATCCGGTTAGCGGGAGTCGCGAGCAGTACTTC
CASSSDPVSGSREQYF
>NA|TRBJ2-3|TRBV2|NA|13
TGTGCCAGCTCCAGGGCCCAAGTCGGTACGCAGTATTTT
CASSRAQVGTQYF
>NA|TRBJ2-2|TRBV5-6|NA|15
TGTGCCAGCAGCTTGGGCGGGATGGTCACCGGGGAGCTGTTTTTT
CASSLGGMVTGELFF
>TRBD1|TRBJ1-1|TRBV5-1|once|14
TGCGCCAGCAGCTTGTGGGGACAGGAGACCGAAGCTTTCTTT
CASSLWGQETEAFF
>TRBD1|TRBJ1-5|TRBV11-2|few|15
TGTGCCAGCAGCTTAGAGGCAGGGGGCGAACAGCCCCAGCATTTT
CASSLEAGGEQPQHF
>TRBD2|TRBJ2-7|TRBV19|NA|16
TGTGCCAGTAGTATCTCAACTAGCGGGAGATTGTACGAGCAGTACTTC
CASSISTSGRLYEQYF
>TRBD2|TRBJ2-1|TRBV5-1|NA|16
TGCGCCAGCAGCTGGGTCAGCGGGGGCCCCCGCATGCAGCAGTTCTTC
CASSWVSGGPRMQQFF
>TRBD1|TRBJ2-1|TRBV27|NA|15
TGTGCCAGCAGTGCGCGGACAGGGGTGGGCAATGAGCAGTTCTTC
CASSARTGVGNEQFF
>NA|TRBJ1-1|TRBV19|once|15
TGTGCCAGTAGTATAGATCTCCGGGGATTCGCTGAAGCTTTCTTT
CASSIDLRGFAEAFF
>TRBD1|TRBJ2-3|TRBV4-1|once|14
TGCGCCAGCAACCGGGACAGGGGCACAGATACGCAGTATTTT
CASNRDRGTDTQYF
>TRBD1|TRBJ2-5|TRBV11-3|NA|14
TGTGCCAGCAGCCCAAGACAGGGCCAAGAGACCCAGTACTTC
CASSPRQGQETQYF
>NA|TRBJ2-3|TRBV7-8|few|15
TGTGCCAGCAGCTTACGGTGGCTAGCCTCAGATACGCAGTATTTT
CASSLRWLASDTQYF
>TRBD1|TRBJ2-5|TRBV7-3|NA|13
TGTGCCAGCAGCGAAGGGGGCGGGGAGACCCAGTACTTC
CASSEGGGETQYF
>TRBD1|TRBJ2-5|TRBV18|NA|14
TGTGCCAGCTCATCCCAACAGGGGCAAGAGACCCAGTACTTC
CASSSQQGQETQYF
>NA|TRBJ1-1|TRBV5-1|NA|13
TGCGCCAGCAGCTGGGGCAGGAACACTGAAGCTTTCTTT
CASSWGRNTEAFF
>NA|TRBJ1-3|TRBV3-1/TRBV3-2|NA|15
TGTGCCAGCAGCCAAGACAGGGGAGTGGGAAACACCATATATTTT
CASSQDRGVGNTIYF
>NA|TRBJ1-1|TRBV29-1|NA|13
TGCAGCGTTGAAGGGGGCAGAACCACTGAAGCTTTCTTT
CSVEGGRTTEAFF
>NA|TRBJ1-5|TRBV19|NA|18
TGTGCCAGTACCCACCTGACCGGGGGGATTTATAGCAATCAGCCCCAGCATTTT
CASTHLTGGIYSNQPQHF
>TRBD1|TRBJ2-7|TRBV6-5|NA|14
TGTGCCAGCAGTCAGGACAGGGGGCACTACGAGCAGTACTTC
CASSQDRGHYEQYF
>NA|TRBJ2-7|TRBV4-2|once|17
TGTGCCAGCAGCCTCAGTCTTAGCGCCAGCGGTTCCTACGAGCAGTACTTC
CASSLSLSASGSYEQYF
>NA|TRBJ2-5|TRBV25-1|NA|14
TGTGCCAGCAGTCGTGGGCTGGATAGAGAGACCCAGTACTTC
CASSRGLDRETQYF
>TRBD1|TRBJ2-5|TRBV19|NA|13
TGTGCCAGTAGTTGGACAGGACAAGAGACCCAGTACTTC
CASSWTGQETQYF
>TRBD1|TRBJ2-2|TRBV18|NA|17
TGTGCCAGCTCCCAAATTGCAGGACAGGGTGGCGCCGGGGAGCTGTTTTTT
CASSQIAGQGGAGELFF
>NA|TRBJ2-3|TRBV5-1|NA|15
TGCGCCAGCAGCTTGGGAGGGACTTACACAGATACGCAGTATTTT
CASSLGGTYTDTQYF
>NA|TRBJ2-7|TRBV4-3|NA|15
TGCGCCAGCAGCCCAACGGGAGATTCGTCCTACGAGCAGTACTTC
CASSPTGDSSYEQYF
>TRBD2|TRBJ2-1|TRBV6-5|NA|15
TGTGCCAGCAGTCGGAGGACTAGCGGGAGAAATGAGCAGTTCTTC
CASSRRTSGRNEQFF
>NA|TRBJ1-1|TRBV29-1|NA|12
TGCAGCGCAGAGGAGGGGAACACTGAAGCTTTCTTT
CSAEEGNTEAFF
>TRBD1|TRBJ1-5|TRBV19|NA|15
TGTGCCAGTAGTCCCGGGACAGGGTTCTATCAGCCCCAGCATTTT
CASSPGTGFYQPQHF
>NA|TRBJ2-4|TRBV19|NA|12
TGTGCCAGTAGAACTAGGGAAAACATTCAGTACTTC
CASRTRENIQYF
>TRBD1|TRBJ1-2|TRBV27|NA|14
TGTGCCAGCAGTTTATTCTCCGGGACAGGGGGCTACACCTTC
CASSLFSGTGGYTF